This TCR beta chain stems from a study of molecular identifiers for immune sequencing clone quantification. There are many counts of this clonotype. V trimming: 5 bases; J trimming: 3 bases; junction bases outside the gene matches: 7. The CDR3 length is 14 residues. Germline CDR1 SEHNR, CDR2 FQNEAQ (reference sequence). In TCRdb, the PCR reads were re-called with MiXCR into one record per CDR3 protein. Among about 640,000 distinct CDR3 sequences, just under 20% were seen once, and the ten largest hold roughly 0.9%. The rearrangement joins TRBV7-9 to TRBJ2-7; 7 positions agree with TRBD1. The TCR originated in a human donor in good health. Some libraries in this study had Jurkat cell RNA spiked in. Material: naive CD8+ T cells from blood, with Jurkat cell RNA spiked in. The subset was: FACS-sorted CD8+CD4-CCR7+CD45RA+ naive T cells. This CDR3 reads CASSPGDSFYEQYF. The DNA for the CDR3 is TGTGCCAGCAGCCCAGGGGACAGCTTCTACGAGCAGTACTTC.